The 27 T cell receptor beta chains below were found in one sample sequenced in a study of shared clonotypes between healthy human individuals. The assay was immunoSEQ multiplex PCR, and TCRdb's table has in-frame clones only and misses some. The sample yields some 690,000 clones, around 91% seen once. Sequenced: memory CD8+ T cells from PBMCs. Stated subset: CD45RO+ cells pooled with CCR7-negative TemRA cells. The receptors here all came from a man younger than 35 in good health. Some clones in this sample may be carry-over from other donors' samples.

Of note for this clone: Other DNA sequences in this sample translate to the same CDR3. The chain links TRBV19 to TRBJ2-7; D may correspond to TRBD1 or TRBD2 (5 bases each). The CDR3 sequence is 15 residues long. Germline loops: CDR1 LNHDA, CDR2 SQIVND (reference sequence). Trimming shortened V by 2 bases and J by 1 base, and 12 bases separated the two germline ends. The CDR3 reads CASSISSGASYEQYF. The CDR3 coding sequence is TGTGCCAGTAGTATATCCTCCGGGGCATCCTACGAGCAGTACTTC.

The gene calls are TRBV11-2 and TRBJ2-5, with 8 bases matching TRBD1. This CDR3 is built from 15 residues. Trimming cost V 3 bases and J 4 bases; bases outside gene matches: 7. Germline V gene data show CDR1 as SGHAT and CDR2 as FQNNGV. The CDR3 reads CASSFRDRLRETQYF. Written as DNA, the CDR3 is TGTGCCAGCAGCTTCCGGGACAGGTTAAGAGAGACCCAGTACTTC.

This rearrangement joins TRBV5-8 to TRBJ2-5; 9 bases map to TRBD2. V was clipped by 0 bases and J by 4 bases; unmatched bases: 7. The CDR3 spans 16 residues. Germline CDR1 and CDR2: SGHTS and YDEGEE. As DNA, the CDR3 is TGTGCCAGCAGCTTGGGAGCGGGAGGCCCCAGAGAGACCCAGTACTTC. It specifies CASSLGAGGPRETQYF.

This clone appeared a single time. The chain has TRBV6-5 and TRBJ2-7, with 8 bases that match TRBD1. Germline-derived CDR1 and CDR2 are MNHEY and SVGAGI. The V gene end was trimmed by 5 bases and the J gene end by 3 bases; junction bases not matched to a gene: 6. The CDR3 is 14 amino acids. The CDR3 nucleotides are TGTGCCAGCAGTACCGAGACAGGGGACTACGAGCAGTACTTC. It yields the protein CASSTETGDYEQYF.

This clone has only one observation. The gene calls are TRBV7-2 and TRBJ2-3, with D unresolved. Germline values: CDR1 SGHTA, CDR2 FQGNSA. The V end was cut by 0 bases, the J end by 3 bases, with 1 base between. This CDR3 comprises 12 residues. CDR3 sequence (DNA): TGTGCCAGCAGCTTAGCAACAGATACGCAGTATTTT. It is translated as CASSLATDTQYF.

The V gene is TRBV27, the J gene TRBJ1-1; 8 nucleotides match TRBD1. The V segment lost 6 bases and the J segment 0 bases; nucleotides outside the gene matches: 3. In germline, CDR1 is MNHEY, CDR2 SMNVEV (reference sequence). The CDR3 runs 14 residues. Written as DNA, the CDR3 is TGTGCCAGCAGGGGGGACAGGTTGAACACTGAAGCTTTCTTT. It specifies CASRGDRLNTEAFF.

The V gene is TRBV28, the J gene TRBJ1-1; D gene unclear. The CDR3 is 15 amino acids. Germline assignment: CDR1 MDHEN and CDR2 SYDVKM. Trimming left V 5 bases short and J 0 bases short, with 13 bases between. This CDR3 reads CASSLNGDMNTEAFF. CDR3 nucleotides: TGTGCCAGCAGTCTCAACGGAGACATGAACACTGAAGCTTTCTTT.

The chain carries TRBV29-1 and TRBJ2-2; D is ambiguous. Per germline, CDR1 SQVTM and CDR2 ANQGSEA. The CDR3 has 16 residues. Trimming shortened V by 2 bases and J by 0 bases, and 13 bases separated the two germline ends. CDR3 residues: CSVEWVEPTNTGELFF. In DNA, the CDR3 is TGCAGCGTTGAATGGGTAGAGCCTACGAACACCGGGGAGCTGTTTTTT.

DNA of the CDR3: TGTGCCAGCAGCTTGGGGGGATATGAAGCTTTCTTT. This codes for CASSLGGYEAFF. The V and J genes are TRBV5-6 and TRBJ1-1; D not resolved. Trimming pared 0 bases from V and 7 bases from J, leaving 7 bases between. CDR3 length: 12 amino acids. Germline assignment: CDR1 SGHDT and CDR2 YYEEEE.

The J gene is TRBJ2-7, the V gene TRBV7-9; D ambiguous. From germline, CDR1 is SEHNR and CDR2 FQNEAQ (reference sequence). This CDR3 is built from 16 residues. The germline V and J ends were trimmed by 0 bases and 0 bases, with 12 bases remaining between them. Here the CDR3 DNA reads TGTGCCAGCAGCTTAGCGGCGTGGGCTAGCTCCTACGAGCAGTACTTC. Protein: CASSLAAWASSYEQYF.

V and J are TRBV6-1 and TRBJ1-3; D is ambiguous. Per the germline V gene, CDR1 is MNHNS and CDR2 is SASEGT. The CDR3 is 14 amino acids. V lost 1 base to trimming and J lost 2 bases, with 6 bases between them. The CDR3 sequence is CASSEGGTGNTIYF. In nucleotides, the CDR3 is TGTGCCAGCAGTGAAGGAGGGACTGGAAACACCATATATTTT.

The CDR3 nucleotides read TGTGCCAGCAGCGTAGCAGGGTCCGGGAGCTCGAACAATGAGCAGTTCTTC. Encoded protein: CASSVAGSGSSNNEQFF. The J gene is TRBJ2-1, the V gene TRBV9, with D perhaps TRBD2 (6 bases). Between the trimmed V and J ends, which lost 0 bases and 5 bases, there was a span of 18 bases. The CDR3 length is 17 residues. In germline, CDR1 is SGDLS, CDR2 YYNGEE.

The chain has TRBV29-1 and TRBJ2-6; unclear D gene. V was clipped by 5 bases and J by 2 bases, with 10 bases between them. The CDR3 extends over 14 amino acids. CDR1 SQVTM and CDR2 ANQGSEA come from the germline V gene. The CDR3 loop reads CSVQQLAGANVLTF. For the CDR3, the DNA is TGCAGCGTTCAACAGCTCGCTGGGGCCAACGTCCTGACTTTC.

The rearrangement links TRBV27 to TRBJ1-2, with D maybe TRBD1 (6 bases). The CDR3 runs 13 residues. V dropped 6 bases and J dropped 3 bases, with 11 bases sitting between them. Germline V gives CDR1 MNHEY, CDR2 SMNVEV (reference sequence). CDR3 residues: CASSPGGHYGYTF. The CDR3 DNA is TGTGCCAGCAGCCCTGGGGGCCACTATGGCTACACCTTC.

The rearrangement joins TRBV10-1 to TRBJ2-7; TRBD1 matches 8 bases. The junction had 7 bases not matched to a gene; V was cut back by 6 bases and J by 3 bases. The CDR3 has 14 amino acids. Germline CDR1 and CDR2: WNHNN and SYGVQD (reference sequence). The CDR3 spells CASRDRDRCYEQYF. CDR3 DNA sequence: TGCGCCAGCAGAGACCGGGACAGGTGCTACGAGCAGTACTTC.

The chain employs TRBV6-6 and TRBJ1-5; tentatively, D is TRBD1 (6 bases). Trimming cost V 2 bases and J 6 bases, with 17 bases left between them. The CDR3 has 16 residues. In germline, CDR1 is MNHNY, CDR2 SVGAGI (reference sequence). The CDR3, as DNA: TGTGCCAGCAGTTACACGGACAGACGCGCCCCTCAGCCCCAGCATTTT. Translation gives CASSYTDRRAPQPQHF.

The V gene is TRBV29-1, the J gene TRBJ2-1, with D possibly being TRBD2 (5 bases). Per germline, CDR1 SQVTM and CDR2 ANQGSEA. Trimming removed 5 bases at V and 3 bases at J, with 14 bases between. The CDR3 is made up of 14 amino acids. CDR3 in DNA: TGCAGCGTTTGCTGCGAGGGAGACTACAATGAGCAGTTCTTC. Protein: CSVCCEGDYNEQFF.

The chain recombines TRBV5-6 with TRBJ2-1; TRBD2 aligns across 7 bases. Unmatched junction bases numbered 3, after V lost 1 base and J lost 2 bases. The CDR3 is made up of 15 amino acids. CDR1 and CDR2 (germline): SGHDT, YYEEEE. The CDR3 protein is CASSLQSGAYNEQFF. CDR3 DNA sequence: TGTGCCAGCAGCTTGCAGAGCGGGGCCTACAATGAGCAGTTCTTC.

This sequence joins TRBV4-1 and TRBJ2-2, with D unclear. This CDR3 has 13 residues. Germline loops: CDR1 MGHRA, CDR2 YSYEKL. The V and J ends lost 1 base and 4 bases respectively, with 4 bases between them. The CDR3 is CASSQVATGELFF. In DNA, the CDR3 is TGCGCCAGCAGCCAAGTTGCCACCGGGGAGCTGTTTTTT.

The V call is TRBV7-9, the J call TRBJ2-2; D may be TRBD2 (6 bases). V was clipped by 8 bases and J by 3 bases, with 16 bases between them. The germline CDR1 and CDR2 sequences are SEHNR and FQNEAQ (reference sequence). The CDR3 loop spans 15 amino acids. CDR3 nucleotides: TGTGCCAGCTGGCTAGGGACTCTTTACACCGGGGAGCTGTTTTTT. It yields the protein CASWLGTLYTGELFF. Based on the CDR3 plus reference TRBV7-9 and TRBJ2-2, the full variable domain is DTGVSQNPRHKITKRGQNVTFRCDPISEHNRLYWYRQTLGQGPEFLTYFQNEAQLEKSRLLSDRFSAERPKGSFSTLEIQRTEQGDSAMYLCASWLGTLYTGELFFGEGSRLTVL.

The rearrangement uses TRBV28 and TRBJ2-4; TRBD1 matches 9 bases. The length of the CDR3 is 18 residues. Unmatched junction bases numbered 19, after V lost 6 bases and J lost 7 bases. Per germline, CDR1 MDHEN and CDR2 SYDVKM. The CDR3 DNA reads as TGTGCCAGCAGACGGCTTGAGCCCCCCGGGACAGGGTGGAACATTCAGTACTTC. Translated: CASRRLEPPGTGWNIQYF.

The sample holds one count of this clone. This chain uses TRBV29-1 with TRBJ2-1; a weak D match, TRBD1 (6 bases). V dropped 4 bases and J dropped 5 bases, with 12 bases sitting between them. This CDR3 contains 13 residues. Germline V lookup: CDR1 SQVTM, CDR2 ANQGSEA. The CDR3 region is CSVVDSVHNEQFF. CDR3 sequence (DNA): TGCAGCGTTGTGGACAGCGTCCACAATGAGCAGTTCTTC.

CDR3 amino acids: CASSHRDGDYEQYF. CDR3 nucleotide sequence: TGTGCCAGCAGCCATCGGGACGGAGACTACGAGCAGTACTTC. The chain is built from TRBV5-4 and TRBJ2-7, with D perhaps TRBD1 or TRBD2 (5 bases each). The germline V gene encodes CDR1 SGHNT and CDR2 YYREEE (reference sequence). V was trimmed by 4 bases and J by 3 bases, leaving 14 bases between them. CDR3 size: 14 residues.

This clone occurred once. The V call is TRBV29-1, the J call TRBJ1-2; D might be TRBD1 (6 bases). Trimming stripped 1 base from V and 4 bases from J, with 13 bases between. Germline V gives CDR1 SQVTM, CDR2 ANQGSEA. The CDR3 has 14 amino acids. Written as DNA, the CDR3 is TGCAGCGTTGAAGTTGGGGGCTTGGGCTATGGCTACACCTTC. Protein: CSVEVGGLGYGYTF.

About this clone: A far larger clone is one nucleotide away, so this likely arose from a read error. The V call is TRBV28, the J call TRBJ1-1; no clear D. V dropped 5 bases and J dropped 1 base, with 5 bases sitting between them. The CDR3 has 12 amino acids. Germline CDR1 and CDR2: MDHEN and SYDVKM. The CDR3 nucleotides are TGTGCCAGCAGTACGGCGAACACTGAAGCTTTCTTT. This translates into CASSTANTEAFF. Full variable domain (remainder filled in from reference TRBV28 and TRBJ1-1): DVKVTQSSRYLVKRTGEKVFLECVQDMDHENMFWYRQDPGLGLRLIYFSYDVKMKEKGDIPEGYSVSREKKERFSLILESASTNQTSMYLCASSTANTEAFFGQGTRLTVV.

J is TRBJ2-5 and V is TRBV2; TRBD2 matches at 13 bases. The length of the CDR3 is 16 residues. The V gene's germline CDR1 is SNHLY and CDR2 FYNNEI. Trimming cost V 6 bases and J 1 base; bases outside gene matches: 5. CDR3 bases: TGTGCCAGCAGACTAGCGGGAGGGTTCCCCCAAGAGACCCAGTACTTC. The encoded protein is CASRLAGGFPQETQYF. Based on the CDR3 plus reference TRBV2 and TRBJ2-5, the full variable domain is EPEVTQTPSHQVTQMGQEVILRCVPISNHLYFYWYRQILGQKVEFLVSFYNNEISEKSEIFDDQFSVERPDGSNFTLKIRSTKLEDSAMYFCASRLAGGFPQETQYFGPGTRLLVL.

The J gene is TRBJ2-5, the V gene TRBV19; the D is unclear. The CDR3 spans 15 residues. The germline CDR1 and CDR2 sequences are LNHDA and SQIVND (reference sequence). Deletions cut 3 bases from V and 1 base from J, with 12 bases between. The CDR3 nucleotides read TGTGCCAGTAGTATGCGAGACACAATCCAAGAGACCCAGTACTTC. Its protein product is CASSMRDTIQETQYF.